The clone carrying this T cell receptor beta chain was detected once. Its specificity is not known. Mismatch with germline at one junction end may stem from a read error. Germline-derived CDR1 and CDR2 are DFQATT and SNEGSKA (reference sequence). This CDR3 is 16 amino acids long. No cell sorting was done before RNA was extracted from the tissue. TCRbeta libraries were built with three rounds of nested PCR, modified from ARM-PCR. Each CDR3 protein gets one entry after TCRdb re-called the multiplex PCR reads with MiXCR. The table records 65,000 to 80,000 distinct CDR3 sequences, 60% to 75% of them present only once. The data originate from a study of tumor and adjacent non-tumor tissue in lung cancer. Points from the study as a whole: Shorter survival was associated with higher TCR diversity in tumors.

The sequence was obtained from a man aged 55 to 70 with non-small cell lung cancer. The J gene is TRBJ2-6, the V gene TRBV20-1; TRBD2 matches 10 bases. Material: lung tumor tissue. The CDR3 DNA is TGCAATGCTCGGACTAGCGGACACTCTGGGACCAACATCCTGACTTTC. This encodes CNARTSGHSGTNILTF.